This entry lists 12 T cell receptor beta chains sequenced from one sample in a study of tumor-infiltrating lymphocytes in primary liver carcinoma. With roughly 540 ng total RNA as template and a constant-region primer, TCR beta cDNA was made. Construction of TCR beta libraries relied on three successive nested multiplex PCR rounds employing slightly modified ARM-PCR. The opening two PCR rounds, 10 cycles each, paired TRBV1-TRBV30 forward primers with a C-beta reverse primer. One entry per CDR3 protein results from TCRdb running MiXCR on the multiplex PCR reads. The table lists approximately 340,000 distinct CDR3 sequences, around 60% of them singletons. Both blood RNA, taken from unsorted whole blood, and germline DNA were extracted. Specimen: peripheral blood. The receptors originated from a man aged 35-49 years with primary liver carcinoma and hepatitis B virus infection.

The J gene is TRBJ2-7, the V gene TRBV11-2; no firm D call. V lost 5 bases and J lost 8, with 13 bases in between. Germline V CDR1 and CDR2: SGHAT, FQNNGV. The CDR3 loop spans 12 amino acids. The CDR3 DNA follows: TGTGCCAGCAGCCCCGAATGGTACAAGCAGTACTTC. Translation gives CASSPEWYKQYF.

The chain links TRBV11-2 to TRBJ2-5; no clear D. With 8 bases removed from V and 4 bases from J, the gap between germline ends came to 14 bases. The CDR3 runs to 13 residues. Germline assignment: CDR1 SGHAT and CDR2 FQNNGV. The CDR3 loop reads CASGTLGLETQYF. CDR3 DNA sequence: TGTGCCAGCGGCACCCTTGGATTAGAGACCCAGTACTTC. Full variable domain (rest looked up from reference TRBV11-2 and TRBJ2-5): EAGVAQSPRYKIIEKRQSVAFWCNPISGHATLYWYQQILGQGPKLLIQFQNNGVVDDSQLPKDRFSAERLKGVDSTLKIQPAKLEDSAVYLCASGTLGLETQYFGPGTRLLVL.

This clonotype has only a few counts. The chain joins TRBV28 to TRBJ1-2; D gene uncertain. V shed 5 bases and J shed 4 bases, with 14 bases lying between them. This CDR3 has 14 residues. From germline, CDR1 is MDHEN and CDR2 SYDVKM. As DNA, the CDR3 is TGTGCCAGCAGTGCGAGCATGCACTCCTATGGCTACACCTTC. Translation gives CASSASMHSYGYTF.

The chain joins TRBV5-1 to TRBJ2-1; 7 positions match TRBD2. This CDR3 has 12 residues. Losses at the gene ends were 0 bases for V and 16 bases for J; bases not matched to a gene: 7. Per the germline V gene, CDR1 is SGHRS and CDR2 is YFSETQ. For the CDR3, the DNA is TGCGCCAGCAGCTTGGGAACGGGAGGTTACTTCTTC. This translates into CASSLGTGGYFF.

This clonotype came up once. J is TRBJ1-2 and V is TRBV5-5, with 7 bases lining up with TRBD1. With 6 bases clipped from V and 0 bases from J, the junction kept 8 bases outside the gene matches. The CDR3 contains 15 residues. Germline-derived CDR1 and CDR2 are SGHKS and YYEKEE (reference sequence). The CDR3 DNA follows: TGTGCCAGCAACTCAACAGGGGCCTCTAACTATGGCTACACCTTC. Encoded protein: CASNSTGASNYGYTF. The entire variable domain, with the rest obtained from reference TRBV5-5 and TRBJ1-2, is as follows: DAGVTQSPTHLIKTRGQQVTLRCSPISGHKSVSWYQQVLGQGPQFIFQYYEKEERGRGNFPDRFSARQFPNYSSELNVNALLLGDSALYLCASNSTGASNYGYTFGSGTRLTVV.

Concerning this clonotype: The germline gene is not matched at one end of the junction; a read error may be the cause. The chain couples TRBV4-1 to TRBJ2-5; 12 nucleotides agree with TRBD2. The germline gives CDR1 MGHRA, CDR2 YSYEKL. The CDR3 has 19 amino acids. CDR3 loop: CASSQVRPSSGREQEIQYF. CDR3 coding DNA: TGCGCCAGCAGCCAAGTGCGCCCCTCTAGCGGGAGGGAACAAGAGATCCAGTATTTC.

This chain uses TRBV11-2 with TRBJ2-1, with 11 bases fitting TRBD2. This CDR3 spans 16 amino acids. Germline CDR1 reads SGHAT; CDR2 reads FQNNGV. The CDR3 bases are TGTGTCAGTAGCCTATTACTAGCGGGAGTGGGAAATGAGCAGTTCTTC. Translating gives CVSSLLLAGVGNEQFF.

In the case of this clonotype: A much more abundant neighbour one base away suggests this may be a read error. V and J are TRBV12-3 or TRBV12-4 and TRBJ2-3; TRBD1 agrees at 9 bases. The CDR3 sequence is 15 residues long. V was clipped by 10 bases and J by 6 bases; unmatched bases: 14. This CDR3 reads CANRTTGGPTDTQYF. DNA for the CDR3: TGTGCCAACAGAACGACAGGGGGACCTACGGATACGCAGTATTTT.

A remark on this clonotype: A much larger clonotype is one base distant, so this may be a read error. CDR3 sequence reads: CVSSERGEGTDTQYF. The CDR3 region has the DNA TGCGTCAGCAGTGAGCGCGGGGAAGGCACAGATACGCAGTATTTT. The chain has TRBV10-2 and TRBJ2-3; possible D gene TRBD2, 6 bases. Germline V gene sequence: CDR1 WSHSY, CDR2 SAAADI. This CDR3 spans 15 amino acids.

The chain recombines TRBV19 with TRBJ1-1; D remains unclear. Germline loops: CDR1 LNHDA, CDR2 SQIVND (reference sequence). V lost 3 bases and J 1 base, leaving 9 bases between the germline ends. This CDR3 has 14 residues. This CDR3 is CASSIPGPNTEAFF. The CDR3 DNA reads TGTGCCAGTAGTATTCCCGGCCCGAACACTGAAGCTTTCTTT.

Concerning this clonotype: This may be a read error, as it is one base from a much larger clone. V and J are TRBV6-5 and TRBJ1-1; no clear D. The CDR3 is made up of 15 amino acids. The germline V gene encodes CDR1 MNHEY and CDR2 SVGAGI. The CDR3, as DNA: TGTGTCAGCAGTTACTCGTTCGCCTCGGGCACTGAAGCTTTCTTT. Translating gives CVSSYSFASGTEAFF.

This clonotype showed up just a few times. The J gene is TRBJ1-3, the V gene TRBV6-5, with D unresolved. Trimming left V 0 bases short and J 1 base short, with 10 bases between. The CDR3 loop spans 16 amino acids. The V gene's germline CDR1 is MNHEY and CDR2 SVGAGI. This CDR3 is CASSYSGDISGNTIYF. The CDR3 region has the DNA TGTGCCAGCAGTTACTCGGGCGACATTTCTGGAAACACCATATATTTT.